These T cell receptor beta chains were read from a single sample in a study of regulatory T cells in long-lasting Graves disease. TCRdb reprocessed the multiplex PCR reads with MiXCR, giving one entry per CDR3 protein. The sample shows over 450,000 distinct CDR3 sequences, roughly 21% of them seen only once. Sequenced here: peripheral blood mononuclear cells (PBMCs), sampled when the disease was refractory, from a patient treated with antithyroid drugs. These receptors came from a female donor with Graves disease. CDR3s include the opening cysteine and the closing phenylalanine or tryptophan. Each record gives: clone size, J gene, D gene, V gene, CDR3 protein, CDR3 DNA. D genes are given only for firm matches. Only part of the rows carry a size: once, few, many, or a class if the clone is expanded.

abundance: many; j_gene: TRBJ1-4; d_gene: -; v_gene: TRBV20-1; CDR3aa: CSAREVGQNNEKLFF; CDR3nt: TGCAGTGCTAGAGAAGTTGGTCAGAATAATGAAAAACTGTTTTTT
abundance: few; j_gene: TRBJ2-7; d_gene: -; v_gene: TRBV12-3/TRBV12-4; CDR3aa: CASSMTGPWEQYF; CDR3nt: TGTGCCAGCAGTATGACAGGTCCCTGGGAGCAGTACTTC
abundance: many; j_gene: TRBJ2-7; d_gene: -; v_gene: TRBV20-1; CDR3aa: CSARQTDLSYEQYF; CDR3nt: TGCAGTGCTAGACAGACGGATCTATCCTACGAGCAGTACTTC
abundance: -; j_gene: TRBJ1-5; d_gene: -; v_gene: TRBV9; CDR3aa: CASSVGHGDQPQHF; CDR3nt: TGTGCCAGCAGCGTAGGACACGGGGATCAGCCCCAGCATTTT
abundance: -; j_gene: TRBJ2-2; d_gene: TRBD1; v_gene: TRBV24-1; CDR3aa: CATSDLGQGAPTGELFF; CDR3nt: TGTGCCACCAGTGATTTAGGGCAGGGGGCGCCTACCGGGGAGCTGTTTTTT
abundance: many; j_gene: TRBJ1-1; d_gene: -; v_gene: TRBV20-1; CDR3aa: CSARGGLNTEAFF; CDR3nt: TGCAGTGCTAGGGGGGGCCTGAACACTGAAGCTTTCTTT
abundance: many; j_gene: TRBJ2-5; d_gene: -; v_gene: TRBV12-3/TRBV12-4; CDR3aa: CASSDGGWQETQYF; CDR3nt: TGTGCCAGCAGTGACGGGGGCTGGCAAGAGACCCAGTACTTC
abundance: -; j_gene: TRBJ1-3; d_gene: -; v_gene: TRBV6-1; CDR3aa: CASRQDSGRDTIYF; CDR3nt: TGTGCCAGCAGACAGGACAGCGGCAGGGACACCATATATTTT
abundance: -; j_gene: TRBJ2-3; d_gene: TRBD2; v_gene: TRBV7-2; CDR3aa: CASSSGLAGAADTQYF; CDR3nt: TGTGCCAGCAGCTCGGGACTAGCGGGAGCGGCAGATACGCAGTATTTT
abundance: few; j_gene: TRBJ2-7; d_gene: -; v_gene: TRBV11-1; CDR3aa: CASSLNQGSEQYF; CDR3nt: TGTGCCAGCAGCTTAAACCAGGGGAGCGAGCAGTACTTC
abundance: many; j_gene: TRBJ1-2; d_gene: -; v_gene: TRBV6-1; CDR3aa: CASRPGGFGGYTF; CDR3nt: TGTGCCAGCAGACCCGGGGGCTTTGGGGGCTACACCTTC
abundance: few; j_gene: TRBJ1-1; d_gene: TRBD1; v_gene: TRBV19; CDR3aa: CASSIRQGRAFF; CDR3nt: TGTGCCAGTAGTATTCGACAGGGAAGGGCTTTCTTT
abundance: -; j_gene: TRBJ1-1; d_gene: -; v_gene: TRBV5-5; CDR3aa: CASSLIGLGTEAFF; CDR3nt: TGTGCCAGCAGCTTGATAGGGCTCGGGACTGAAGCTTTCTTT
abundance: few; j_gene: TRBJ1-5; d_gene: -; v_gene: TRBV20-1; CDR3aa: CSASRAHNQPQHF; CDR3nt: TGCAGTGCCAGCAGGGCCCACAATCAGCCCCAGCATTTT
abundance: many; j_gene: TRBJ2-6; d_gene: TRBD1; v_gene: TRBV28; CDR3aa: CASRQGRFSGANVLTF; CDR3nt: TGTGCCTCTAGACAGGGGCGCTTTTCTGGGGCCAACGTCCTGACTTTC
abundance: many; j_gene: TRBJ1-6; d_gene: -; v_gene: TRBV5-6; CDR3aa: CASSLVEGPNSPLHF; CDR3nt: TGTGCCAGCAGCTTGGTGGAAGGACCAAATTCACCCCTCCACTTT
abundance: many; j_gene: TRBJ1-2; d_gene: TRBD1; v_gene: TRBV2; CDR3aa: CASSILQSGQGRLNYGYTF; CDR3nt: TGTGCCAGCAGTATACTACAATCTGGACAGGGGAGACTAAACTATGGCTACACCTTC
abundance: many; j_gene: TRBJ2-5; d_gene: -; v_gene: TRBV12-3/TRBV12-4; CDR3aa: CASRDTGDQETQYF; CDR3nt: TGTGCCAGCAGGGACACAGGAGACCAAGAGACCCAGTACTTC
abundance: few; j_gene: TRBJ1-4; d_gene: -; v_gene: TRBV13; CDR3aa: CASSLVEDGEKLFF; CDR3nt: TGTGCCAGCAGCTTAGTTGAGGACGGTGAAAAACTGTTTTTT
abundance: many; j_gene: TRBJ2-5; d_gene: -; v_gene: TRBV15; CDR3aa: CATREGLSETQYF; CDR3nt: TGTGCCACCAGGGAGGGGCTATCGGAGACCCAGTACTTC
abundance: few; j_gene: TRBJ1-5; d_gene: -; v_gene: TRBV19; CDR3aa: CASSITGSSNQPQHF; CDR3nt: TGTGCCAGTAGTATCACAGGGAGTAGCAATCAGCCCCAGCATTTT
abundance: many; j_gene: TRBJ2-2; d_gene: -; v_gene: TRBV28; CDR3aa: CASSLWRTGELFF; CDR3nt: TGTGCCAGCAGCCTTTGGAGGACCGGGGAGCTGTTTTTT
abundance: -; j_gene: TRBJ2-7; d_gene: -; v_gene: TRBV6-5; CDR3aa: CASSYGESGYYEQYF; CDR3nt: TGTGCCAGCAGTTACGGAGAATCCGGATACTACGAGCAGTACTTC
abundance: -; j_gene: TRBJ2-7; d_gene: -; v_gene: TRBV19; CDR3aa: CASSSRWGEQYF; CDR3nt: TGTGCCAGTAGTTCCCGCTGGGGCGAGCAGTACTTC
abundance: few; j_gene: TRBJ2-2; d_gene: -; v_gene: TRBV5-8; CDR3aa: CASSSEQGRRIRNTGELFF; CDR3nt: TGTGCCAGCAGCTCGGAACAGGGGAGGAGGATTAGGAACACCGGGGAGCTGTTTTTT
abundance: -; j_gene: TRBJ1-1; d_gene: -; v_gene: TRBV3-1; CDR3aa: CASSPITGLNTEAFF; CDR3nt: TGTGCCAGCAGCCCCATCACAGGGCTGAACACTGAAGCTTTCTTT
abundance: many; j_gene: TRBJ1-2; d_gene: -; v_gene: TRBV30; CDR3aa: CAWSVWAGRYTF; CDR3nt: TGTGCCTGGAGTGTATGGGCAGGGAGGTACACCTTC
abundance: few; j_gene: TRBJ2-2; d_gene: TRBD2; v_gene: TRBV5-1; CDR3aa: CASSSLGLAGGGRTGELFF; CDR3nt: TGCGCCAGCAGCTCCTTAGGACTAGCGGGAGGCGGTAGGACCGGGGAGCTGTTTTTT
abundance: many; j_gene: TRBJ2-7; d_gene: -; v_gene: TRBV30; CDR3aa: CAWSGDPTSDEQYF; CDR3nt: TGTGCCTGGAGTGGGGACCCGACATCGGACGAGCAGTACTTC
abundance: -; j_gene: TRBJ2-2; d_gene: TRBD1; v_gene: TRBV12-3/TRBV12-4; CDR3aa: CASSFWGQGDTGELFF; CDR3nt: TGTGCCAGCAGTTTCTGGGGACAGGGAGACACCGGGGAGCTGTTTTTT
abundance: many; j_gene: TRBJ1-2; d_gene: -; v_gene: TRBV7-6; CDR3aa: CASSLEAGTNYGYTF; CDR3nt: TGTGCCAGCAGCTTAGAGGCAGGAACTAACTATGGCTACACCTTC
abundance: -; j_gene: TRBJ2-5; d_gene: -; v_gene: TRBV29-1; CDR3aa: CSVEDRETQYF; CDR3nt: TGCAGCGTTGAAGACCGGGAGACCCAGTACTTC
abundance: many; j_gene: TRBJ1-1; d_gene: TRBD1; v_gene: TRBV20-1; CDR3aa: CSAQGVMNTEAFF; CDR3nt: TGCAGTGCTCAGGGGGTTATGAACACTGAAGCTTTCTTT
abundance: many; j_gene: TRBJ2-6; d_gene: TRBD1; v_gene: TRBV19; CDR3aa: CASTWRGQEFSGANVLTF; CDR3nt: TGTGCCAGTACGTGGCGCGGACAGGAGTTCTCTGGGGCCAACGTCCTGACTTTC
abundance: many; j_gene: TRBJ1-1; d_gene: -; v_gene: TRBV3-1; CDR3aa: CASSQALPAEAFF; CDR3nt: TGTGCCAGCAGCCAAGCCCTTCCCGCTGAAGCTTTCTTT
abundance: many; j_gene: TRBJ1-1; d_gene: -; v_gene: TRBV24-1; CDR3aa: CATSDLRGMAFF; CDR3nt: TGTGCCACCAGTGATTTGAGGGGGATGGCTTTCTTT
abundance: few; j_gene: TRBJ2-6; d_gene: -; v_gene: TRBV5-8; CDR3aa: CASSLAYRSGANVLTF; CDR3nt: TGTGCCAGCAGCTTGGCCTATCGCTCTGGGGCCAACGTCCTGACTTTC
abundance: many; j_gene: TRBJ2-5; d_gene: TRBD2; v_gene: TRBV29-1; CDR3aa: CSVGELAGGFLETQYF; CDR3nt: TGCAGCGTTGGAGAACTAGCGGGAGGCTTTCTAGAGACCCAGTACTTC
abundance: -; j_gene: TRBJ2-2; d_gene: -; v_gene: TRBV7-2; CDR3aa: CASSSRLVMNTGELFF; CDR3nt: TGTGCCAGCAGCTCCCGACTAGTTATGAACACCGGGGAGCTGTTTTTT
abundance: few; j_gene: TRBJ2-7; d_gene: TRBD1; v_gene: TRBV27; CDR3aa: CASRGQTGGLDEQYF; CDR3nt: TGTGCCAGCAGAGGCCAAACAGGGGGCTTGGACGAGCAGTACTTC
abundance: -; j_gene: TRBJ2-5; d_gene: -; v_gene: TRBV7-9; CDR3aa: CASSSSDGAGETQYF; CDR3nt: TGTGCCAGCAGCTCCTCTGACGGGGCAGGGGAGACCCAGTACTTC
abundance: few; j_gene: TRBJ2-5; d_gene: TRBD2; v_gene: TRBV19; CDR3aa: CASTLNWGRDRWRETQYF; CDR3nt: TGTGCCAGTACCCTAAATTGGGGGAGGGACCGCTGGCGAGAGACCCAGTACTTC
abundance: many; j_gene: TRBJ2-7; d_gene: -; v_gene: TRBV7-6; CDR3aa: CASSQQESSYEQYF; CDR3nt: TGTGCCAGCAGCCAACAGGAGAGCTCCTACGAGCAGTACTTC
abundance: many; j_gene: TRBJ1-6; d_gene: -; v_gene: TRBV28; CDR3aa: CASRSVGLGNSPLHF; CDR3nt: TGTGCCAGCAGATCGGTCGGGCTGGGGAATTCACCCCTCCACTTT
abundance: -; j_gene: TRBJ2-1; d_gene: -; v_gene: TRBV12-3/TRBV12-4; CDR3aa: CASSFYGIYNEQFF; CDR3nt: TGTGCCAGCAGTTTCTACGGAATTTACAATGAGCAGTTCTTC
abundance: -; j_gene: TRBJ1-2; d_gene: -; v_gene: TRBV19; CDR3aa: CASSPGESYGYTF; CDR3nt: TGTGCCAGTAGTCCAGGGGAGAGCTATGGCTACACCTTC
abundance: many; j_gene: TRBJ2-5; d_gene: TRBD2; v_gene: TRBV2; CDR3aa: CASSPRGGGETQYF; CDR3nt: TGTGCCAGCAGTCCGCGGGGGGGCGGTGAGACCCAGTACTTC
abundance: many; j_gene: TRBJ2-7; d_gene: TRBD1; v_gene: TRBV11-2; CDR3aa: CASSLTGGPYEQYF; CDR3nt: TGTGCCAGCAGCTTAACAGGGGGGCCCTACGAGCAGTACTTC
abundance: many; j_gene: TRBJ1-5; d_gene: -; v_gene: TRBV2; CDR3aa: CASTSGEGQPQHF; CDR3nt: TGTGCCAGCACCTCAGGGGAGGGTCAGCCCCAGCATTTT
abundance: many; j_gene: TRBJ2-7; d_gene: -; v_gene: TRBV29-1; CDR3aa: CSVRDGRTSYEQYF; CDR3nt: TGCAGCGTCCGGGACGGGAGAACCTCCTACGAGCAGTACTTC
abundance: -; j_gene: TRBJ1-2; d_gene: -; v_gene: TRBV6-1; CDR3aa: CASSQTPGWERDYGYTF; CDR3nt: TGTGCCAGCAGTCAAACTCCGGGCTGGGAAAGGGACTATGGCTACACCTTC
abundance: many; j_gene: TRBJ2-2; d_gene: TRBD1; v_gene: TRBV12-3/TRBV12-4; CDR3aa: CASSLDRVRTGELFF; CDR3nt: TGTGCCAGCAGTCTCGACAGGGTGAGGACCGGGGAGCTGTTTTTT
abundance: -; j_gene: TRBJ2-1; d_gene: -; v_gene: TRBV28; CDR3aa: CASSLRQSSYDEQFF; CDR3nt: TGTGCCAGCAGTCTTCGGCAGAGCTCCTACGATGAGCAGTTCTTC